A selection of T cell receptor beta chains follows, all from one sample in a study of blood T cell repertoires in COVID-19. TCRdb's copy holds only in-frame clones and misses some; the assay was immunoSEQ multiplex PCR. The table lists approximately 210,000 clones, about four fifths of them singletons, with 2% to 3% in the top ten. The sequencing sample was made of peripheral blood. Receptors originate from a woman aged 40 to 55 with active or convalescent COVID-19. The CDR3 runs from the conserved cysteine through the conserved F or W. A D gene is named only where the DNA matches it firmly. Rows may omit the clone size; those that give it use once, few, many or a size class.

d_call	clone_size	j_call	v_call	cdr3_aa	cdr3_nt
TRBD1	few	TRBJ2-6	TRBV2	CASSSTGVGANVLTF	TGTGCCAGCAGTTCGACAGGGGTTGGGGCCAACGTCCTGACTTTC
.	.	TRBJ2-7	TRBV12-5	CASGLTGWIGEQYF	TGTGCTAGTGGTTTGACAGGGTGGATAGGCGAGCAGTACTTC
.	.	TRBJ2-3	TRBV2	CASSTQRAEADTQYF	TGTGCCAGCAGCACTCAGAGAGCGGAAGCGGATACGCAGTATTTT
.	.	TRBJ1-5	TRBV9	CASSVGGGENQPQHF	TGTGCCAGCAGCGTAGGTGGGGGGGAAAATCAGCCCCAGCATTTT
TRBD1	once	TRBJ1-2	TRBV30	CAWSGYRDRGNYGYTF	TGTGCCTGGAGTGGTTACCGGGACAGGGGGAACTATGGCTACACCTTC
TRBD1	few	TRBJ1-2	TRBV3-1/TRBV3-2	CASSQWGKMMTQGTNGYTF	TGTGCCAGCAGCCAATGGGGGAAAATGATGACACAGGGGACAAATGGCTACACCTTC
.	few	TRBJ2-1	TRBV7-2	CASSLAIGAYNEQFF	TGTGCCAGCAGCTTAGCGATTGGAGCGTACAATGAGCAGTTCTTC
TRBD1	.	TRBJ1-6	TRBV6-5	CASRGTGINSPLHF	TGTGCCAGCCGAGGGACAGGGATTAATTCACCCCTCCACTTT
.	.	TRBJ1-1	TRBV6-4	CASSERWNTEAFF	TGTGCCAGCAGTGAGAGGTGGAACACTGAAGCTTTCTTT
TRBD1	.	TRBJ1-2	TRBV29-1	CSTRQTGTNYGYTF	TGCAGCACCCGTCAGACAGGGACCAACTATGGCTACACCTTC
.	.	TRBJ1-1	TRBV7-8	CASSLAPRGGAFF	TGTGCCAGCAGCTTAGCGCCGAGGGGGGGAGCTTTCTTT
TRBD2	.	TRBJ2-2	TRBV27	CASSWRGGALGELFF	TGTGCCAGCAGTTGGCGCGGGGGGGCCCTCGGGGAGCTGTTTTTT
.	.	TRBJ1-1	TRBV2	CASSSDSVTEAFF	TGTGCCAGCAGTTCCGACAGCGTCACTGAAGCTTTCTTT
.	.	TRBJ1-6	TRBV5-1	CASSWGNRDSPLHF	TGCGCCAGCAGCTGGGGAAACAGGGATTCACCCCTCCACTTT
TRBD1	.	TRBJ1-3	TRBV5-8	CASSPLTGALSSGNTIYF	TGTGCCAGCAGCCCCCTGACAGGGGCACTGAGCTCTGGAAACACCATATATTTT
TRBD1	.	TRBJ2-2	TRBV24-1	CATSDLQGAAGELFF	TGTGCCACCAGTGATCTGCAGGGGGCAGCCGGGGAGCTGTTTTTT
TRBD2	.	TRBJ2-3	TRBV18	CASSPSRAGGTDTQYF	TGTGCCAGCTCACCGTCCCGTGCGGGAGGAACAGATACGCAGTATTTT
.	once	TRBJ2-5	TRBV30	CAWSGTQLETQYF	TGTGCCTGGAGTGGAACGCAACTAGAGACCCAGTACTTC
.	.	TRBJ1-2	TRBV2	CASSYQGRGSGYTF	TGTGCCAGCAGCTACCAGGGGAGAGGAAGCGGCTACACCTTC
.	.	TRBJ2-5	TRBV19	CASSIGAVQETQYF	TGTGCCAGTAGTATAGGGGCAGTCCAAGAGACCCAGTACTTC
.	.	TRBJ2-7	TRBV11-2	CASSSDSLTDPYEQYF	TGTGCCAGCAGCTCCGACAGCCTCACGGACCCCTACGAGCAGTACTTC
.	few	TRBJ2-7	TRBV7-2	CASSLGSRGQSYEQYF	TGTGCCAGCAGCTTAGGGTCCCGAGGACAGTCCTACGAGCAGTACTTC
.	.	TRBJ2-7	TRBV6-5	CASTGRRGYEQYF	TGTGCCAGCACCGGCCGCAGGGGCTACGAGCAGTACTTC
TRBD1	.	TRBJ2-7	TRBV7-9	CASSLPAGGSYEQYF	TGTGCCAGCAGCTTACCGGCAGGGGGATCCTACGAGCAGTACTTC
TRBD2	.	TRBJ2-3	TRBV7-3	CASSLAAHTDTQYF	TGTGCCAGCAGCCTAGCGGCCCACACAGATACGCAGTATTTT
TRBD2	.	TRBJ2-5	TRBV10-1	CASSRAGGETQYF	TGCGCCAGCAGCAGAGCGGGAGGAGAGACCCAGTACTTC
.	few	TRBJ1-2	TRBV18	CASSPDTYGYTF	TGTGCCAGCTCTCCGGACACCTATGGCTACACCTTC
TRBD2	.	TRBJ2-1	TRBV5-1	CASSLASGSYEQFF	TGCGCCAGCAGCTTGGCTAGCGGGAGCTATGAGCAGTTCTTC
TRBD2	.	TRBJ2-3	TRBV5-1	CASSHGLAGGPLIAYF	TGCGCCAGCAGCCACGGACTAGCGGGAGGGCCGCTAATAGCGTATTTT
.	.	TRBJ2-5	TRBV2	CASSPTRTANLGETQYF	TGTGCCAGCAGTCCTACACGGACAGCGAACCTGGGTGAGACCCAGTACTTC
TRBD1	.	TRBJ1-3	TRBV6-5	CASRPQGANTIYF	TGTGCCAGCAGACCACAGGGGGCTAACACCATATATTTT
.	few	TRBJ2-3	TRBV6-6	CASSHTVVITDTQYF	TGTGCCAGCAGCCACACCGTGGTGATCACAGATACGCAGTATTTT
TRBD1	once	TRBJ1-2	TRBV5-1	CASSLASGQGGGYTF	TGCGCCAGCAGCTTGGCTTCGGGACAGGGAGGCGGCTACACCTTC
.	.	TRBJ2-4	TRBV5-4	CASSLEEGIQYF	TGTGCCAGCAGCTTGGAAGAGGGCATTCAGTACTTC
TRBD2	.	TRBJ2-7	TRBV7-8	CASSLGILAGSYEQYF	TGTGCCAGCAGCTTAGGTATACTAGCGGGATCCTACGAGCAGTACTTC
.	.	TRBJ1-6	TRBV7-9	CASSLGSPYNSPLHF	TGTGCCAGCAGCTTAGGGAGTCCCTATAATTCACCCCTCCACTTT
.	.	TRBJ1-1	TRBV28	CASSLPAGLVNTEAFF	TGTGCCAGCAGTCTACCGGCGGGGTTGGTGAACACTGAAGCTTTCTTT
TRBD2	.	TRBJ2-3	TRBV10-1	CASSASGRGGTDTQYF	TGCGCCAGCAGTGCCAGCGGGAGGGGTGGCACAGATACGCAGTATTTT